This is a list of T cell receptor beta chains from one sample in a study of cytomegalovirus exposure and HLA in healthy donors. The protocol was immunoSEQ multiplex PCR, while the TCRdb copy is restricted to in-frame clones and leaves out a portion. The repertoire holds 80,000 or so clones, with over 70% as singletons. Sequences were obtained from PBMCs. The source of these receptors is a man aged 50 to 60 in good health and CMV-seropositive. The CDR3 runs from the conserved cysteine through the conserved F or W. Each record gives: CDR3 DNA, CDR3 protein, V gene, J gene, clone size, D gene. D genes are given only for firm matches. Rows give clone size only sometimes, using once, few, many, or a class for an expanded clone.

TGTGCCAGCAGCCGATCAGGGTCCACCGGGGAGCTGTTTTTT	CASSRSGSTGELFF	TRBV14	TRBJ2-2	NA	NA
TGTGCCAGCAGTTTATCCGGACTAGCTATGAGGGAGACCCAGTACTTC	CASSLSGLAMRETQYF	TRBV27	TRBJ2-5	NA	TRBD2
TGTGCCAGCAGCTTAAACGGGAGGGACTCCTACGAGCAGTACTTC	CASSLNGRDSYEQYF	TRBV11-1	TRBJ2-7	NA	TRBD2
TGTGCCAGCAGCGAAGGGACAGGCAGCATAATGGCCCAGCATTTT	CASSEGTGSIMAQHF	TRBV5-6	TRBJ1-5	NA	TRBD1
TGTGCCAGCAGCTCAAGGGTGGAGGGCCCCTACGAGCAGTACTTC	CASSSRVEGPYEQYF	TRBV11-3	TRBJ2-7	NA	NA
TGTGCCAGCAGCGTATCAGCGGGGGGCTACGAGCAGTACTTC	CASSVSAGGYEQYF	TRBV9	TRBJ2-7	NA	TRBD2
TGTGCCAGTAGACACAAACTAGCGCTTTTCTACGAGCAGTACTTC	CASRHKLALFYEQYF	TRBV19	TRBJ2-7	NA	TRBD2
TGCGCCAGCAGCATACAGGGAGCTAACTATGGCTACACCTTC	CASSIQGANYGYTF	TRBV5-1	TRBJ1-2	NA	NA
TGTGCCAGCAGCTTAAGGGACAGGGAGAATCAGCCCCAGCATTTT	CASSLRDRENQPQHF	TRBV7-8	TRBJ1-5	NA	TRBD1
TGTGCCAGCAGTGTAATAGCGGGATCCTACAATGAGCAGTTCTTC	CASSVIAGSYNEQFF	TRBV6-4	TRBJ2-1	NA	TRBD2
TGTGCCAGCATGGGACTAGCGGGAGGGCCGACGCTTTACAATGAGCAGTTCTTC	CASMGLAGGPTLYNEQFF	TRBV27	TRBJ2-1	NA	TRBD2
TGCGCCAGCAGCCCCTTCCAGGAAAGCTTTAATGAGCAGTTCTTC	CASSPFQESFNEQFF	TRBV5-1	TRBJ2-1	NA	NA
TGTGCCAGCTCACCGACTAGCGGGAGTGGGGATACGCAGTATTTT	CASSPTSGSGDTQYF	TRBV18	TRBJ2-3	NA	TRBD2
TGTGCCTGGAGTGTAGGGCTAGCGGGAAACAATGAGCAGTTCTTC	CAWSVGLAGNNEQFF	TRBV30	TRBJ2-1	NA	TRBD2
TGTGCCAGCAGGGGGGGTCAGCCCCAGCATTTT	CASRGGQPQHF	TRBV6-1	TRBJ1-5	NA	NA
TGTGCCAGCAGCTTATATGGGAGGACTGAGACCCAGTACTTC	CASSLYGRTETQYF	TRBV11-3	TRBJ2-5	NA	NA
TGTGCCAGCAGCTCTACTAGCGGGAGGGCCGCAGATACGCAGTATTTT	CASSSTSGRAADTQYF	TRBV7-6	TRBJ2-3	NA	TRBD2
TGTGCCAGCAGTTATGGGACAGGAACAACCTACGAGCAGTACTTC	CASSYGTGTTYEQYF	TRBV6-6	TRBJ2-7	NA	TRBD1
TGTGCCAGCAGCTCCCCGCGGGGGGCCCCCCCGGGCGAGCAGTACTTC	CASSSPRGAPPGEQYF	TRBV7-2	TRBJ2-7	NA	TRBD2
TGTGCCAGCAGTCTTAGCGGGAGAGTTTACAATGAGCAGTTCTTC	CASSLSGRVYNEQFF	TRBV6-5	TRBJ2-1	NA	TRBD2
TGTGCCAGTGACAGAGCAGGAGTTACCACAGATACGCAGTATTTT	CASDRAGVTTDTQYF	TRBV19	TRBJ2-3	NA	NA
TGTGCCAGCAGCTTCCAGGGGTGGAGCTACGAGCAGTACTTC	CASSFQGWSYEQYF	TRBV7-2	TRBJ2-7	NA	NA
TGTGCCAGCAGAGATATGGACAGGGCTGGGGCCAACGGCCTGACTTTC	CASRDMDRAGANGLTF	TRBV5-8	TRBJ2-6	once	TRBD1
TGTGCCAGCAGCCGTCAGGGGGCCGGGGGAAACACCATATATTTT	CASSRQGAGGNTIYF	TRBV27	TRBJ1-3	NA	TRBD1
TGTGCCAGCAGCGAGACAGGGAACACCGGGGAGCTGTTTTTT	CASSETGNTGELFF	TRBV7-3	TRBJ2-2	few	NA
TGCGCCAGCAGCCAAGTAACGGGGAACCAGCCCCAGCATTTT	CASSQVTGNQPQHF	TRBV4-1	TRBJ1-5	NA	NA
TGTGCCAGCAGCTCTAATAGGGCGCGGGGGACGGACAAGGACGAGCAGTACTTC	CASSSNRARGTDKDEQYF	TRBV13	TRBJ2-7	NA	TRBD2
TGTGCCAGCAGTGGAAAGACAGGGCGAACTGAAGCTTTCTTT	CASSGKTGRTEAFF	TRBV6-1	TRBJ1-1	NA	TRBD1
TGTGCCAGCAGCCCCAGGGGGGCCGGGGAGCTGTTTTTT	CASSPRGAGELFF	TRBV13	TRBJ2-2	NA	NA
TGTGCCAGCAGCTTAGATGCACTGGCTGGAAACACCATATATTTT	CASSLDALAGNTIYF	TRBV11-2	TRBJ1-3	NA	NA
TGTGCCAGCAGTGTGGCTAGTCGTAGGCAAGAGACCCAGTACTTC	CASSVASRRQETQYF	TRBV25-1	TRBJ2-5	NA	NA
TGTGCCTGGAGTCCTGGGACATCTGAAGCTTTCTTT	CAWSPGTSEAFF	TRBV30	TRBJ1-1	NA	NA
TGTGCCAGCAGTGAAAGGGGCGGGGGTACCACAGATACGCAGTATTTT	CASSERGGGTTDTQYF	TRBV6-1	TRBJ2-3	NA	TRBD2
TGTGCCAGCAGCTTACGACCGGGAGGCGTTACTAATACGAACACCGGGGAGCTGTTTTTT	CASSLRPGGVTNTNTGELFF	TRBV7-6	TRBJ2-2	NA	TRBD2
TGTGCCAGCAGAACAACGGGGGCACCCCTCCACTTT	CASRTTGAPLHF	TRBV6-5	TRBJ1-6	once	NA
TGTGCCAGCAGCTCGGGACAGGGTGAACAGCCCCAGCATTTT	CASSSGQGEQPQHF	TRBV7-9	TRBJ1-5	NA	TRBD1
TGTGCCAGTAGTAAGTCGCGGGAGACCTACGAGCAGTACTTC	CASSKSRETYEQYF	TRBV19	TRBJ2-7	NA	TRBD2
TGTGCCAGCAGCTCACTCGACAGGACGTATGGCTACACCTTC	CASSSLDRTYGYTF	TRBV7-8	TRBJ1-2	NA	NA
TGCGCCAGCAGCCCCCGCGCTAGCGGGACTAGCACAGATACGCAGTATTTT	CASSPRASGTSTDTQYF	TRBV5-1	TRBJ2-3	NA	TRBD2
TGTGCCAGCAGTGAACCTGCAGGGGGCAGGGGAGAGACCCAGTACTTC	CASSEPAGGRGETQYF	TRBV6-1	TRBJ2-5	NA	TRBD1
TGTGCCAGCAGCTCTGCCGACGGAGTCTACGAGCAGTACTTC	CASSSADGVYEQYF	TRBV7-2	TRBJ2-7	NA	NA
TGTGCAAGTCGCTTACTTCGGACTAGCGGGAGGTACGAGCAGTACTTC	CASRLLRTSGRYEQYF	TRBV12-2	TRBJ2-7	NA	NA
TGTGCCAGCAGCTTAAATGGACTAGCCTCCTACAATGAGCAGTTCTTC	CASSLNGLASYNEQFF	TRBV7-3	TRBJ2-1	NA	TRBD2
TGTGCCAGCAGCTCCGGACAGGGGGTGGGAGAGACCCAGTACTTC	CASSSGQGVGETQYF	TRBV7-3	TRBJ2-5	NA	TRBD1
TGTGCCAGCAGTGATCCCATAAGGGGACTAGCGGGAGGTCAAGAGACCCAGTACTTC	CASSDPIRGLAGGQETQYF	TRBV2	TRBJ2-5	NA	TRBD2
TGTGCCAGTAGTCGGGGGACTAGCGGGAGATGGGACAGCTCCTACGAGCAGTACTTC	CASSRGTSGRWDSSYEQYF	TRBV19	TRBJ2-7	NA	TRBD2
TGTGCCATGGGGTCCGGGAGCGGGGGGGCCCAGTACTTC	CAMGSGSGGAQYF	TRBV15	TRBJ2-5	NA	TRBD2
TGTGCCAGCTCACCACGGGGGCCTGGGGGCGAGCAGTACTTC	CASSPRGPGGEQYF	TRBV18	TRBJ2-7	NA	NA
TGTGCCAGCAGCGAGGCGGAGCCCCAGCATTTT	CASSEAEPQHF	TRBV6-1	TRBJ1-5	few	NA
TGTGCCAGCCTCCGGGACTTCCTTAACGAGCAGTACTTC	CASLRDFLNEQYF	TRBV6-1	TRBJ2-7	NA	NA
TGTGCCAGCTCACTCGGACAGTCAGCCGAGCAGTACTTC	CASSLGQSAEQYF	TRBV18	TRBJ2-7	NA	NA
TGTGCCAGCTCACCACAAACTAGTGGCAATGAGCAGTTCTTC	CASSPQTSGNEQFF	TRBV18	TRBJ2-1	NA	NA
TGTGCCATCAGTGAGTCTGGGACTAGCGGGAGGGCCTCGGTCATTCAGTACTTC	CAISESGTSGRASVIQYF	TRBV10-3	TRBJ2-4	NA	TRBD2
TGCGCCAGCAGCTTGGGGGGCCTAGCGGGAGCCGGGGAGCTGTTTTTT	CASSLGGLAGAGELFF	TRBV5-1	TRBJ2-2	NA	TRBD2
TGTGCCATCAAACAGACTAGCGGCTACGAGCAGTACTTC	CAIKQTSGYEQYF	TRBV10-3	TRBJ2-7	NA	TRBD2
TGTGCCATCCGAAGGCGGGGAGTCTCCTACGAGCAGTACTTC	CAIRRRGVSYEQYF	TRBV6-5	TRBJ2-7	NA	NA
TGTGCCAGCAGACAGAACTATGGCTACACCTTC	CASRQNYGYTF	TRBV5-6	TRBJ1-2	NA	NA
TGTGCCAGCTCACCAATAGGGGCGAGGTCGGAAGCTTTCTTT	CASSPIGARSEAFF	TRBV18	TRBJ1-1	NA	NA
TGTGCCATCAGTGAGTACAGCATGAACACTGAAGCTTTCTTT	CAISEYSMNTEAFF	TRBV10-3	TRBJ1-1	NA	NA